This T cell receptor (beta chain) was found in a study of cytomegalovirus exposure and HLA in healthy donors. Study findings and constraints: It was in a later analysis that TCR association rates were seen to vary by HLA locus, highest for DRB1 and lowest for HLA-C. Cytomegalovirus association was assigned to around 150 TCR beta chains. An apparent linkage of common viral pathogens to several of the most significant clusters emerged in a later analysis.

Looked up from germline, CDR1 is SGHAT and CDR2 is FQNNGV. The CDR3 totals 12 residues. The primer mix had 60 Vbeta and 13 Jbeta primers. Sequencing was performed with immunoSEQ multiplex PCR; in TCRdb, only in-frame clones are kept and a portion is missing. The sample includes about 110,000 clones, about two thirds of them seen just once. This clone was recorded once. Its cognate antigen is unknown. Compared with germline, one end of the junction differs, possibly owing to a read error. The receptor comes from a woman in her sixties or seventies in good health and CMV-seropositive. This sequence joins TRBV11-2 and TRBJ2-7, with D uncertain. The specimen sequenced was PBMCs. The CDR3 DNA follows: TGTGCCAGCAGCTTAGATCAGGCACGGTTCGCCTTC. It encodes CASSLDQARFAF.